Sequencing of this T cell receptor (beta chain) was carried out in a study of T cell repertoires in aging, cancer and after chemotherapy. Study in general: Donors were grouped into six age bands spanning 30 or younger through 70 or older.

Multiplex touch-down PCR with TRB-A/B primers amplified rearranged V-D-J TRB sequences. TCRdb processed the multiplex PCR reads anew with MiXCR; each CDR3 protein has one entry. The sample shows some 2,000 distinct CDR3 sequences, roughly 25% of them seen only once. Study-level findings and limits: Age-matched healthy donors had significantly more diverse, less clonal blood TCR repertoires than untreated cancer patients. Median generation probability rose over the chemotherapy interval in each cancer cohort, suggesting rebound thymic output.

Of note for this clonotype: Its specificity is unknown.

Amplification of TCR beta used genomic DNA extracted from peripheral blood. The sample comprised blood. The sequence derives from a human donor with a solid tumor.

CDR3 amino acids: CASRVTESSYNEQFF. The CDR3 DNA is TGTGCCAGCAGGGTGACAGAGAGCTCCTACAATGAGCAGTTCTTC. V gene TRBV25-1 combines with J gene TRBJ2-1; a possible D gene is TRBD1 (5 bases). CDR3 length: 15 residues. V lost 6 bases to trimming and J lost 0 bases, with 12 bases between them. CDR1 and CDR2 from the germline V gene are MGHDK and SYGVNS. Looking up the rest from reference TRBV25-1 and TRBJ2-1 gives the full variable domain: EADIYQTPRYLVIGTGKKITLECSQTMGHDKMYWYQQDPGMELHLIHYSYGVNSTEKGDLSSESTVSRIRTEHFPLTLESARPSHTSQYLCASRVTESSYNEQFFGPGTRLTVL.